This T cell receptor beta chain was identified in a study of T cell responses to AZD1222 COVID-19 vaccine. TCRdb's copy holds only in-frame clones and misses some; the assay was immunoSEQ multiplex PCR. The sample lists 150,000 or so clones, just under 95% occurring once. Broader study findings: Donors were chiefly white British, with a greater number of females, and clonal diversity was perhaps underestimated.

V was clipped by 4 bases and J by 2 bases; unmatched bases: 9. CDR3 size: 17 residues. Germline V lookup: CDR1 SGHNT, CDR2 YENEEA. On this clone itself: The target antigen is unknown.

The clonotype comes from an adult in good health. Sample: peripheral blood, taken on day 0 of AZD1222 vaccination. The chain is built from TRBV11-3 and TRBJ2-5; 11 bases line up with TRBD2. CDR3 coding DNA: TGTGCCAGCAGCTCGGGGATGGGACTAGCGGATCAAGAGACCCAGTACTTC. Translated, it gives CASSSGMGLADQETQYF.